The 8 T cell receptor beta chains reported below all come from one sample, sequenced in a study of naive and memory T cell subsets (dated by TCRdb to the late 2010s). Library prep was done by 5' RACE. Sequencing was carried out with an Illumina MiSeq. The ligated cDNA was amplified in four rounds of PCR with nested alpha and beta constant region primers together with the SP2 primer. TCRdb applied fastp at Q25 and MiXCR to the public reads, then kept only in-frame beta chains. Each CDR3 protein gets just one entry, which takes the most common genes and DNA from the rows behind it. The sample table holds tens of thousands of distinct CDR3 sequences, of which approximately 4.8% were seen once. Jointly, the top ten make up around 0.84% of the sample. Using 3' ligation of a UMI-containing oligonucleotide to TCR cDNA, the study laid out a robust and sensitive protocol to amplify, sequence and analyze TCRs.

Receptors originate from a female donor in good health.

This clonotype was detected ten times or more. V is TRBV15 and J is TRBJ2-5; D is undetermined. V shed 3 bases and J shed 2 bases, with 13 bases lying between them. The CDR3 length is 15 residues. Germline lookup yields CDR1 LNHNV and CDR2 YYDKDF (reference sequence). CDR3 coding DNA: TGTGCCACCAGCAGCCCCCCGCAAATACAAGAGACCCAGTACTTC. Protein product: CATSSPPQIQETQYF.

This clonotype was counted ten times or more. The chain employs TRBV12-2 and TRBJ1-2. TRBV12-2 represents a pseudogene. CDR3 length: 14 amino acids. The DNA for the CDR3 is TGTGCAAGTCGCTTAGTAGGTGAAAACTATGGCTACACCTTC. Amino acids: CASRLVGENYGYTF.

This clonotype was detected ten times or more. V is TRBV29-1 and J is TRBJ1-2, with D possibly being TRBD1 (6 bases). CDR3 length: 15 residues. V lost 4 bases and J 0 bases, leaving 15 bases between the germline ends. CDR1 SQVTM and CDR2 ANQGSEA come from the germline V gene. CDR3 nucleotide sequence: TGCAGCGTTGTGGTCAGGGGAGTCACTAACTATGGCTACACCTTC. Its translation is CSVVVRGVTNYGYTF.

This clonotype was picked up many times. The chain links TRBV28 to TRBJ1-1; the D is unclear. Germline values: CDR1 MDHEN, CDR2 SYDVKM. The length of the CDR3 is 14 residues. Trimming shortened V by 3 bases and J by 2 bases, and 10 bases separated the two germline ends. The CDR3 is CASSFLPGNTEAFF. Written as DNA, the CDR3 is TGTGCCAGCAGTTTCCTTCCGGGAAACACTGAAGCTTTCTTT.

This clonotype was counted many times. V is TRBV11-2 and J is TRBJ1-5, with 10 positions matching TRBD1. CDR1 and CDR2 from the germline V gene are SGHAT and FQNNGV. The CDR3 is 14 residues long. Trimming at V came to 4 bases and at J to 7 bases, leaving 4 bases not matched to a gene. The CDR3 region is CASSSTGGEQPQHF. The CDR3 DNA is TGTGCCAGCAGCTCGACAGGGGGCGAGCAGCCCCAGCATTTT.

There are many counts of this clonotype. The rearrangement joins TRBV28 to TRBJ2-7, with D possibly matching TRBD1 (6 bases). The CDR3 spans 14 residues. Germline-derived CDR1 and CDR2 are MDHEN and SYDVKM. V lost 3 bases, J lost 0 bases, and 9 bases lay in between. The CDR3 DNA sequence: TGTGCCAGCAGTTTTGGGGACATCTCCTACGAGCAGTACTTC. Translation gives CASSFGDISYEQYF. Variable domain in full (rest from reference TRBV28 and TRBJ2-7): DVKVTQSSRYLVKRTGEKVFLECVQDMDHENMFWYRQDPGLGLRLIYFSYDVKMKEKGDIPEGYSVSREKKERFSLILESASTNQTSMYLCASSFGDISYEQYFGPGTRLTVT.

This clonotype has a count of ten or more. V gene TRBV29-1 combines with J gene TRBJ1-1; a weak D match, TRBD1 (5 bases). V lost 6 bases, J lost 7 bases, and 15 bases lay in between. The CDR3 sequence is 12 residues long. The V gene's germline CDR1 is SQVTM and CDR2 ANQGSEA. CDR3 sequence: CSVQALRNEAFF. The CDR3 region has the DNA TGCAGCGTACAGGCTCTCCGGAATGAAGCTTTCTTT.

This clonotype was counted at least ten times. The chain uses TRBV4-3 and TRBJ2-3; 8 bases map to TRBD2. The CDR3 has 15 residues. Germline V lookup: CDR1 LGHNA, CDR2 YSLEER. V shed 0 bases and J 5 bases; nucleotides not matched to a gene: 4. The CDR3 here is CASSQDSSGGDTQYF. CDR3 in DNA: TGCGCCAGCAGCCAAGATTCCAGCGGGGGAGATACGCAGTATTTT.